This TCR beta chain was observed in a study of cytomegalovirus exposure and HLA in healthy donors. In germline, CDR1 is SGHNT, CDR2 YYREEE (reference sequence). CDR3 length: 17 residues. With 0 bases removed from V and 5 bases from J, the gap between germline ends came to 15 bases. The primer mix had 60 Vbeta and 13 Jbeta primers. The table came from immunoSEQ multiplex PCR; TCRdb's copy has only in-frame clones and leaves some out. The table lists some 150,000 clones, over 75% of them singletons. Whole-study findings and limits: Among TCR beta chains of equal frequency, HLA-associated ones were more clonally expanded in a later analysis.

In regard to this clone: Antigen unknown.

This clonotype was sampled from a middle-aged man in good health and CMV-seronegative. The genes are TRBV5-4 and TRBJ1-6; D is possibly TRBD1 (5 bases). Material: PBMCs. The CDR3 DNA follows: TGTGCCAGCAGCTTGGACTCAAGGGGCGCCAATAATTCACCCCTCCACTTT. As protein: CASSLDSRGANNSPLHF.